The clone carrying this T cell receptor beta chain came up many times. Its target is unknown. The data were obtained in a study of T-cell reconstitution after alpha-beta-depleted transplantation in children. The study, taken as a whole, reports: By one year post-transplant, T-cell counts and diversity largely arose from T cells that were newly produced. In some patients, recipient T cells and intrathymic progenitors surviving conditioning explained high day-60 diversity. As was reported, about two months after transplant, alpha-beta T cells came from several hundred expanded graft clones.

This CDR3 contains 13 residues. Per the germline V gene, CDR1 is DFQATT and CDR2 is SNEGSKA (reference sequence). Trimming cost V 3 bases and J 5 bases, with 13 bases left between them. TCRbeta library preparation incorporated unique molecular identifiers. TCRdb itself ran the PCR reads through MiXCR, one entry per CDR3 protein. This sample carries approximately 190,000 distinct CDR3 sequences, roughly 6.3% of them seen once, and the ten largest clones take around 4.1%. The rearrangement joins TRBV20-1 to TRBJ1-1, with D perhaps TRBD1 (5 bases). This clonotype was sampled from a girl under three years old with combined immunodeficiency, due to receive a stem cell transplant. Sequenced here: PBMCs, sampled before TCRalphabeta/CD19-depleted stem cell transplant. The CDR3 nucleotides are TGCAGTGCTAGCCGGGACGAGGGGACTGAAGCTTTCTTT. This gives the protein CSASRDEGTEAFF.